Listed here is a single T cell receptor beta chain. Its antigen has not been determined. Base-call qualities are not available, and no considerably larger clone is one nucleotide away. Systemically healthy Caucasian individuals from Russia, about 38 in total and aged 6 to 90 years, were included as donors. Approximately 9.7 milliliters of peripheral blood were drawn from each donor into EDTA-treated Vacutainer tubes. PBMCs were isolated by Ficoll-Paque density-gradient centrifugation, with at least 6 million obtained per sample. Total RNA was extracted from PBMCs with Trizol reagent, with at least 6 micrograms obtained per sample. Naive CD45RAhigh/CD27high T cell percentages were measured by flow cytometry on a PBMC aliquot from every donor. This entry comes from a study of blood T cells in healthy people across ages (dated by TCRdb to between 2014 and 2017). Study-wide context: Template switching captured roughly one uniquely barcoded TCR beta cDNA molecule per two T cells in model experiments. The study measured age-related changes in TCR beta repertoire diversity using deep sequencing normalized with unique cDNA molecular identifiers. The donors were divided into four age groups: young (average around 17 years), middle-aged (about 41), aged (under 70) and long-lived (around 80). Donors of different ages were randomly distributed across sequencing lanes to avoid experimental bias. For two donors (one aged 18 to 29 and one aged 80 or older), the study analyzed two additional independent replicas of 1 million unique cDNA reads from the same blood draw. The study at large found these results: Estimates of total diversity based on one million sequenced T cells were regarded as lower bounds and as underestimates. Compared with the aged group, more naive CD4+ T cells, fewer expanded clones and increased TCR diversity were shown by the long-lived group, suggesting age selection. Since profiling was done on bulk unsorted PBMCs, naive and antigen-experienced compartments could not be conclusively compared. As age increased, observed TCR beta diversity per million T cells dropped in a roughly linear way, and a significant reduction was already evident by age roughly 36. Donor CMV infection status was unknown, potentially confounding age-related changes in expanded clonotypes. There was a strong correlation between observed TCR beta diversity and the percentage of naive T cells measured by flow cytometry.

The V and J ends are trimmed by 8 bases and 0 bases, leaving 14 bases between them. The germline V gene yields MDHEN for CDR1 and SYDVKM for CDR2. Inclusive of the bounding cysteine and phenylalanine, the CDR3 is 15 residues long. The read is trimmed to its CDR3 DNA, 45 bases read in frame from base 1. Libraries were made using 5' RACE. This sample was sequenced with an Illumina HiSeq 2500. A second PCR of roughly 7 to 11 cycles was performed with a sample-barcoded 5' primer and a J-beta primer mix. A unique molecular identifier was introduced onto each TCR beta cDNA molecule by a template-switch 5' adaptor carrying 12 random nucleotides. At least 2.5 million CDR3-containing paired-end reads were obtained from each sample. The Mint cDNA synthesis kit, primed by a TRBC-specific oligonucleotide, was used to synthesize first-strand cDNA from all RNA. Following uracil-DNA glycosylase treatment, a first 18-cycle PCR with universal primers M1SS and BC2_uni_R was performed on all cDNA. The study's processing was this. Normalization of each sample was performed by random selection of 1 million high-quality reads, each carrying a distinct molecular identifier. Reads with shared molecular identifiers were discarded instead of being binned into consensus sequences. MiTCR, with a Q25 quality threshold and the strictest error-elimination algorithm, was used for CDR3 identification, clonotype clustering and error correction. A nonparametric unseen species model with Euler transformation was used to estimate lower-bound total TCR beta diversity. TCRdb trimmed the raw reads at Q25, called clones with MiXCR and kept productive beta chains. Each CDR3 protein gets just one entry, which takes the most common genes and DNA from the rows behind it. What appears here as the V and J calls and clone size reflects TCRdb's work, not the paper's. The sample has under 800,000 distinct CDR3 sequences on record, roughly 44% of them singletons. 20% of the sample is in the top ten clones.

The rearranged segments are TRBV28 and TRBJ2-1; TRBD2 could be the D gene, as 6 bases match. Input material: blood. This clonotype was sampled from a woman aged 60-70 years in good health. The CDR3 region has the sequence CASSQGGPSYNEQFF. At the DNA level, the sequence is TGTGCCAGCTCCCAAGGAGGGCCCTCCTACAATGAGCAGTTCTTC.